The T cell receptor (beta chain) described here comes from a study of blood T cells in healthy people across ages. Combining a sample-barcoded 5' primer with a J-beta primer mix, a second PCR ran for roughly 7 to 12 cycles. Using its own MiXCR run on the 5' RACE reads, TCRdb lists one record per CDR3 protein. Of 710,000 or so distinct CDR3 sequences in the sample, approximately 29% were seen once. General observations from the study: Both naive CD4+ cell counts and diversity were greater in long-lived donors than in aged donors.

In the case of this clonotype: Its antigen remains unknown.

Losses at the gene ends were 2 bases for V and 0 bases for J; bases not matched to a gene: 8. This CDR3 region has 18 residues. Per the germline V gene, CDR1 is SGHDT and CDR2 is YYEEEE. V gene TRBV5-6 combines with J gene TRBJ2-6, with TRBD2 identical over 7 bases. The TCR comes from a woman over 75 in good health. Sequencing used blood. This CDR3 is CASSFGSAGHSGANVLTF. The CDR3 DNA is TGTGCCAGCAGCTTTGGGTCAGCGGGGCACTCTGGGGCCAACGTCCTGACTTTC.